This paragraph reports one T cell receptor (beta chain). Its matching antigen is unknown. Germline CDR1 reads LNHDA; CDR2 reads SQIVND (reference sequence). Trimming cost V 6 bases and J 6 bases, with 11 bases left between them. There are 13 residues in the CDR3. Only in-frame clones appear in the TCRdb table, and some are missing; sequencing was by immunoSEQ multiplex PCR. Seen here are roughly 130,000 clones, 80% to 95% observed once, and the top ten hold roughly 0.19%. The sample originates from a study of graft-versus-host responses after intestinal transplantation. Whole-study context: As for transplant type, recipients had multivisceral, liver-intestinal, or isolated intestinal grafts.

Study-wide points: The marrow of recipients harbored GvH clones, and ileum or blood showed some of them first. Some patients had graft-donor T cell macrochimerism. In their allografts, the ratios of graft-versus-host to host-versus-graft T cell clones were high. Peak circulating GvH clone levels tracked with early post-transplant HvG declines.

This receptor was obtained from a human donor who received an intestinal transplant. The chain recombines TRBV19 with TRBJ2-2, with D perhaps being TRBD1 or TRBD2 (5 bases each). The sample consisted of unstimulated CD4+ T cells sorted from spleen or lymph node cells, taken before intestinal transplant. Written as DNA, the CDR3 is TGTGCCAGTAGCTTTGAGGGACCCGGGGAGCTGTTTTTT. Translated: CASSFEGPGELFF.